This T cell receptor (beta chain) appears in the sequencing data of a study of CD8+ T cells in alopecia areata. Background on the study: For the treated group, dosing was oral tofacitinib at 5 to 10 mg twice daily.

The study, taken as a whole, reports: In scalp samples, resident alphabeta T cells of normal skin are also sequenced.

The sequencing template was cDNA reverse transcribed from extracted RNA. Libraries were prepared by immunoSEQ multiplex PCR; TCRdb keeps only in-frame clonotypes and omits some of them. The table includes 90,000 to 100,000 clones, around 45% detected once. This clone was observed once. Its antigen remains unidentified. V shed 5 bases, J shed 0 bases, and the junction held 7 bases outside the gene matches. This CDR3 comprises 16 residues. Looked up from germline, CDR1 is MGHRA and CDR2 is YSYEKL. The TCR originated in a human donor with alopecia areata. The chain links TRBV4-1 to TRBJ2-7, with TRBD2 matching 10 bases. The material sequenced was CD4+ T cells sorted from blood. The CDR3 is CASSSGLAEISYEQYF. CDR3 sequence (DNA): TGCGCCAGCAGCTCCGGACTAGCGGAGATCTCCTACGAGCAGTACTTC.